One sample yielded the 24 T cell receptor beta chains listed below, sequenced in a study of post-analysis software for immune sequencing data. Broader study findings: Roughly five TRBV segments, including TRBV5-6, TRBV5-1 and TRBV20-1, were more frequent in patients than controls.

Every TCR beta cDNA library bore unique molecular identifiers. A single record per CDR3 protein comes from TCRdb applying MiXCR to the PCR reads. The table includes about 800,000 distinct CDR3 sequences, 30% detected once. No antigen has been assigned to these receptors. The sample was blood. The receptor source for this set is a girl aged 5 to 17 with multiple sclerosis.

This clonotype was seen a few times. This rearrangement joins TRBV5-5 to TRBJ2-4; the D is unclear. V lost 9 bases, J lost 0 bases, and 13 bases lay in between. Germline V gene sequence: CDR1 SGHKS, CDR2 YYEKEE (reference sequence). The CDR3 sequence is 14 residues long. The CDR3 bases are TGTGCCAACAGATCCTTTTTAGCCAAAAACATTCAGTACTTC. Protein product: CANRSFLAKNIQYF.

This clonotype turned up a few times. This chain connects TRBV20-1 to TRBJ2-5, with TRBD1 matching 10 bases. With V trimmed by 4 bases and J by 4 bases, 3 bases remained unmatched. The CDR3 spans 13 residues. Germline-derived CDR1 and CDR2 are DFQATT and SNEGSKA (reference sequence). CDR3 nucleotide sequence: TGCAGTGCTACCGGGACAGGGGTAGAGACCCAGTACTTC. It yields the protein CSATGTGVETQYF.

The table lists this clonotype with a few counts. V and J are TRBV27 and TRBJ1-1, with D tentatively TRBD1 (6 bases). The ends were cut back, 5 bases at V and 4 bases at J, with 17 bases in the middle. The CDR3 is made up of 15 amino acids. Germline V CDR1 and CDR2: MNHEY, SMNVEV (reference sequence). For the CDR3, the DNA is TGTGCCAGCAGTCCCGACAGGTACGGGGCCACTGAAGCTTTCTTT. Its translation: CASSPDRYGATEAFF.

The chain combines TRBV5-1 with TRBJ2-2; 7 positions match TRBD2. The trim removed 0 bases at V and 4 bases at J, leaving 6 bases unmatched. CDR1 and CDR2 from the germline V gene are SGHRS and YFSETQ. This CDR3 contains 16 residues. The chain's CDR3 is CASSLATGLPTGELFF. The CDR3 nucleotides read TGCGCCAGCAGCTTGGCAACGGGACTACCCACCGGGGAGCTGTTTTTT.

The chain couples TRBV6-2 or TRBV6-3 to TRBJ2-2; 9 bases are shared with TRBD2. V shed 6 bases and J 5 bases; nucleotides not matched to a gene: 7. CDR1 is MNHEY, CDR2 SVGEGT, per germline. CDR3 length: 15 residues. As DNA, the CDR3 is TGTGCCAGCAGACCTAGCGGGGCAGCAACCGGGGAGCTGTTTTTT. Its translation: CASRPSGAATGELFF.

The genes are TRBV6-5 and TRBJ2-5, with TRBD2 matching 7 bases. V lost 1 base to trimming and J lost 3 bases; unmatched junction nucleotides: 8. Per germline, CDR1 MNHEY and CDR2 SVGAGI. This CDR3 has 16 amino acids. This chain's CDR3 is CASSYFPREPEETQYF. CDR3 sequence (DNA): TGTGCCAGCAGTTACTTTCCGCGGGAGCCTGAAGAGACCCAGTACTTC.

The chain couples TRBV4-3 to TRBJ2-7; 9 bases are shared with TRBD2. CDR3 size: 15 residues. The germline gives CDR1 LGHNA, CDR2 YSLEER. The J segment lost 2 bases and the V segment lost 1 base, leaving 3 bases of the junction unmatched. This CDR3 reads CASSQGASGTYEQYF. The CDR3, as DNA: TGCGCCAGCAGCCAAGGGGCTAGCGGGACCTACGAGCAGTACTTC.

This clonotype appeared many times. V is TRBV6-5 and J is TRBJ2-6; D could derive from TRBD1 or TRBD2 (5 bases each). The V gene lost 2 bases and the J gene lost 0 bases, with 5 bases spanning the gap. Germline V gives CDR1 MNHEY, CDR2 SVGAGI. CDR3 length: 15 amino acids. The CDR3 loop is CASSYGGSGANVLTF. The CDR3, as DNA: TGTGCCAGCAGTTACGGGGGCTCTGGGGCCAACGTCCTGACTTTC.

The DNA for the CDR3 is TGTGCCAGCAGTTTATTGTATGGGCAGAAAGAGACCCAGTACTTC. This codes for CASSLLYGQKETQYF. This sequence joins TRBV27 and TRBJ2-5; no firm D call. Trimming removed 1 base from V and 3 bases from J, with 12 bases in between. Germline loops: CDR1 MNHEY, CDR2 SMNVEV (reference sequence). The CDR3 is 15 amino acids.

This clonotype occurred a few times. This chain joins TRBV12-5 and TRBJ2-1; 11 nucleotides align to TRBD2. The germline CDR1 and CDR2 sequences are LGHNT and FRNRAP. With 5 bases clipped from V and 7 bases from J, the junction kept 7 bases outside the gene matches. This CDR3 is built from 15 residues. CDR3 in amino acids: CASGLAGGLVNEQFF. In nucleotides, the CDR3 is TGTGCTAGTGGTCTAGCGGGAGGCCTCGTGAATGAGCAGTTCTTC. Variable domain in full (rest from reference TRBV12-5 and TRBJ2-1): DARVTQTPRHKVTEMGQEVTMRCQPILGHNTVFWYRQTMMQGLELLAYFRNRAPLDDSGMPKDRFSAEMPDATLATLKIQPSEPRDSAVYFCASGLAGGLVNEQFFGPGTRLTVL.

This clonotype was counted between two and nine times. This chain joins TRBV6-5 and TRBJ2-5; TRBD2 matches at 8 bases. The length of the CDR3 is 16 residues. Germline V gene lookup returns CDR1 MNHEY and CDR2 SVGAGI. With V trimmed by 3 bases and J by 4 bases, 10 bases remained unmatched. The CDR3 DNA follows: TGTGCCAGCAGTTATATTTGGACTAGCAGGCGAGAGACCCAGTACTTC. Its translation: CASSYIWTSRRETQYF.

The J gene is TRBJ2-1, the V gene TRBV20-1; TRBD2 aligns across 12 bases. CDR3 length equals 18 residues. Germline assignment: CDR1 DFQATT and CDR2 SNEGSKA (reference sequence). The V and J ends lost 5 bases and 6 bases, in that order; junction bases with no gene match: 17. The CDR3 region has the DNA TGCAGTGCTCCTTTAATACTAGCGGGGGGCATATACTGCAATGAGCAGTTCTTC. This translates into CSAPLILAGGIYCNEQFF.

This clonotype was found a few times. The chain is built from TRBV20-1 and TRBJ2-1; 9 positions agree with TRBD1. The J call is uncertain, as TRBJ2-7 better fits the DNA end. The CDR3 extends over 16 amino acids. Germline V lookup: CDR1 DFQATT, CDR2 SNEGSKA (reference sequence). The CDR3 sequence: CSAVDRGDSSYNEQYF. The CDR3 DNA reads as TGCAGTGCCGTTGACAGGGGGGACTCCTCCTACAATGAGCAGTACTTC.

This chain uses TRBV6-5 with TRBJ1-2, with D possibly TRBD1 on 5 matching bases. V dropped 9 bases and J dropped 2 bases, with 19 bases sitting between them. Germline CDR1 reads MNHEY; CDR2 reads SVGAGI. The CDR3 is made up of 15 amino acids. CDR3 sequence (DNA): TGTGCCAGTTCTAGAGGAGGCAGGGAGAACTATGGCTACACCTTC. This gives the protein CASSRGGRENYGYTF.

Concerning this clonotype: A read error may account for a junction end that differs from germline. The rearrangement joins TRBV12-3 or TRBV12-4 to TRBJ2-5, with D hard to call. The CDR3 is 10 amino acids. The CDR3 loop is CVSSLGTQYF. Written as DNA, the CDR3 is TGTGTCAGCAGTTTGGGGACCCAGTACTTC.

Only one count was recorded for this clonotype. The junction departs from germline at one end; a sequencing error may be responsible. V usage is TRBV5-6 and J usage is TRBJ2-5; the match to TRBD1 covers 8 bases. The CDR3 length is 13 residues. Germline assignment: CDR1 SGHDT and CDR2 YYEEEE. DNA for the CDR3: TGTACCAGCAGCTTGGACAGGGAGGAGACCCAGTACTTC. Its translation is CTSSLDREETQYF.

The chain recombines TRBV2 with TRBJ2-6; 7 bases agree with TRBD1. Germline trimming cut 6 bases from V and 0 bases from J; bases unmatched to any gene: 11. CDR3 length equals 18 residues. CDR1 and CDR2 (germline): SNHLY, FYNNEI. DNA for the CDR3: TGTGCCAGCAGCGGTAGGACAGGAACCTTCTCTGGGGCCAACGTCCTGACTTTC. Residues: CASSGRTGTFSGANVLTF.

V usage is TRBV6-6 and J usage is TRBJ2-1; 10 bases are a match to TRBD1. In germline, CDR1 is MNHNY, CDR2 SVGAGI (reference sequence). This CDR3 comprises 16 residues. The trim removed 5 bases at V and 6 bases at J, leaving 10 bases unmatched. This CDR3 is CASSQLGQGTANEQFF. For the CDR3, the DNA is TGTGCCAGCAGTCAACTGGGACAGGGGACGGCCAATGAGCAGTTCTTC.

This clonotype was seen at least ten times. CDR3 amino acids: CASSLSRAYGYTF. The CDR3, as DNA: TGTGCCAGCAGTTTATCTCGGGCCTATGGCTACACCTTC. The chain carries TRBV27 and TRBJ1-2; no clear D gene. Germline V gene sequence: CDR1 MNHEY, CDR2 SMNVEV (reference sequence). V lost 0 bases and J lost 4, with 6 bases in between. This CDR3 region has 13 residues.

The V call is TRBV6-4, the J call TRBJ2-3, with 8 bases matching TRBD1. V shed 6 bases and J 1 base; nucleotides not matched to a gene: 3. Per germline, CDR1 MRHNA and CDR2 SNTAGT. This CDR3 has 14 amino acids. The chain's CDR3 is CASSTDRGTDTQYF. The CDR3 bases are TGTGCCAGCAGCACGGACAGGGGCACAGATACGCAGTATTTT.

V usage is TRBV20-1 and J usage is TRBJ2-4; a weak D match, TRBD1 (5 bases). The end of the DNA is better explained by TRBJ2-7, so the J call may be wrong. The germline V gene encodes CDR1 DFQATT and CDR2 SNEGSKA (reference sequence). This CDR3 has 12 amino acids. The CDR3 is CSARQGRHEQYF. As DNA, the CDR3 is TGCAGTGCTAGACAGGGTAGGCACGAGCAGTACTTC.

There are a few counts of this clonotype. The chain has TRBV20-1 and TRBJ2-4; the match to TRBD1 covers 7 bases. Germline trimming cut 6 bases from V and 1 base from J; bases unmatched to any gene: 3. Per the germline V gene, CDR1 is DFQATT and CDR2 is SNEGSKA (reference sequence). CDR3 length: 13 amino acids. The CDR3 region has the DNA TGCAGTGCCACGGGACAGGCCAAAAACATTCAGTACTTC. Translated, it gives CSATGQAKNIQYF.

This clonotype occurred a few times. This chain joins TRBV6-6 and TRBJ2-2; D gene uncertain. Germline V CDR1 and CDR2: MNHNY, SVGAGI (reference sequence). The CDR3 covers 13 residues. V gave up 5 bases and J gave up 8 bases, with 12 bases separating them. The CDR3 DNA reads as TGTGCCAGCAGTAATGGGGTTAGTGGGGAGCTGTTTTTT. Residues: CASSNGVSGELFF.

This clonotype was observed a handful of times. An end of the junction does not agree with germline; a read error may underlie this. This chain connects TRBV5-1 to TRBJ2-1; the D is unclear. Germline CDR1 and CDR2: SGHRS and YFSETQ. The CDR3 runs 14 residues. Here the CDR3 DNA reads TGCACCAGCAGCTTGGCCGTAAGAGACAATGAGCAGTTCTTC. Protein product: CTSSLAVRDNEQFF.